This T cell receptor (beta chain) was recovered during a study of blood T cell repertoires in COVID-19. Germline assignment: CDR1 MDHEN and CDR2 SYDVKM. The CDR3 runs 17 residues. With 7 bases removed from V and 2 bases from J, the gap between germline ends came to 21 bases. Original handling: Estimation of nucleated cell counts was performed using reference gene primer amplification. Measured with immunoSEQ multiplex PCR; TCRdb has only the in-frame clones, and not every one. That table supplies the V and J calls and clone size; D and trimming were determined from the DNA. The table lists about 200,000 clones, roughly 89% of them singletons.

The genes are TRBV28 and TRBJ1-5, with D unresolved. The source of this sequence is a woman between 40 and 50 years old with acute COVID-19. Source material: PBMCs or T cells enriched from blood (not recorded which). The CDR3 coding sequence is TGTGCCAGCACCAGCGGACGGGGTGTATTCGGCAATCAGCCCCAGCATTTT. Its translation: CASTSGRGVFGNQPQHF.